This T cell receptor beta chain was documented in a study of technical replicates of blood from a handful of donors. Germline CDR1 SGHVS, CDR2 FNYEAQ. CDR3 length equals 16 residues. Trimming took 1 base from V and 2 from J, leaving 14 bases between them. Data came from immunoSEQ multiplex PCR; TCRdb stores just in-frame clones and leaves some out. This sample yields tens of thousands of clones, of which about 91% are seen a single time; around 0.42% belongs to the top ten. The sequencing sample was made of T cells isolated from PBMCs. V and J are TRBV7-6 and TRBJ1-1, with D possibly TRBD1 on 5 matching bases. This receptor was obtained from a human donor in good health. The CDR3 region has the DNA TGTGCCAGCAGCTTAGAGTATTTGGGGGGTAACACTGAAGCTTTCTTT. Translation gives CASSLEYLGGNTEAFF.